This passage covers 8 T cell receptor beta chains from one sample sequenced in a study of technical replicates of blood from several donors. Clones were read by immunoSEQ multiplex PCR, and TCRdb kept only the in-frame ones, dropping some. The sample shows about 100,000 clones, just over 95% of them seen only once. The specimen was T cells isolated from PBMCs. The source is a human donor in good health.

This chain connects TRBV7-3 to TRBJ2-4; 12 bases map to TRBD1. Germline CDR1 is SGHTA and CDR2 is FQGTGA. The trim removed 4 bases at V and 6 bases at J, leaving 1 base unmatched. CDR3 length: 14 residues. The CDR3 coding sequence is TGTGCCAGCAGCTCGGGACAGGGGGCAAACATTCAGTACTTC. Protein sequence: CASSSGQGANIQYF.

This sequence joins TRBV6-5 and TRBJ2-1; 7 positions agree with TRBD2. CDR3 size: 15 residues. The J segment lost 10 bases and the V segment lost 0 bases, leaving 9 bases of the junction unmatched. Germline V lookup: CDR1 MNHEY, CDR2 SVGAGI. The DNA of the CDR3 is TGTGCCAGCAGTTACTCGATAACGGGGGGAGGCGAGCAGTTCTTC. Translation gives CASSYSITGGGEQFF.

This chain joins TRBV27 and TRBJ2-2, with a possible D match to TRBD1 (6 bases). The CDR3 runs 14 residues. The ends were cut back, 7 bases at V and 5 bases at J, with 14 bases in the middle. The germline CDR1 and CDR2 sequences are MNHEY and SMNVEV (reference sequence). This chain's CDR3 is CASTHKGGTGELFF. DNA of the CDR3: TGTGCCAGCACCCATAAAGGGGGAACCGGGGAGCTGTTTTTT.

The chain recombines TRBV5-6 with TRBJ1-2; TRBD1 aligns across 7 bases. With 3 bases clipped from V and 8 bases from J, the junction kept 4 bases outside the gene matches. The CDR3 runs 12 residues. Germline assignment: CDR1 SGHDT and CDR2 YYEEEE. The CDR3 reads CASSSTGQGYTF. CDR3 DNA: TGTGCCAGCAGCTCGACAGGGCAAGGCTACACCTTC. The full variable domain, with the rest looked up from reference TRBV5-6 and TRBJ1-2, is DAGVTQSPTHLIKTRGQQVTLRCSPKSGHDTVSWYQQALGQGPQFIFQYYEEEERQRGNFPDRFSGHQFPNYSSELNVNALLLGDSALYLCASSSTGQGYTFGSGTRLTVV.

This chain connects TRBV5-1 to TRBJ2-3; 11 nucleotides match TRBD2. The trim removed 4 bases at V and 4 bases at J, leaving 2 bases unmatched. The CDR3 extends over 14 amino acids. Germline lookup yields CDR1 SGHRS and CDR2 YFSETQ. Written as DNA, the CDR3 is TGCGCCAGCAGCCGGGGACTAGCGGCAGATACGCAGTATTTT. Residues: CASSRGLAADTQYF.

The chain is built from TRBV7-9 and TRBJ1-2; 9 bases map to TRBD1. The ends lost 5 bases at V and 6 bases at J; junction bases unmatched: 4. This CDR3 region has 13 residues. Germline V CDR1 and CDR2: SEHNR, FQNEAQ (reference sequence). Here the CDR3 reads CASSRTGVDGYTF. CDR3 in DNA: TGTGCCAGCAGCCGGACAGGGGTGGATGGCTACACCTTC.

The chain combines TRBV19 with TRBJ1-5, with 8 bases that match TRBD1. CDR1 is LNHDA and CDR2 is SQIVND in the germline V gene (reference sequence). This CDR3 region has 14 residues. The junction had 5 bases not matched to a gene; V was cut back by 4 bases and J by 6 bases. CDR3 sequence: CASSSPTGVQPQHF. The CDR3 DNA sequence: TGTGCCAGTAGTAGTCCGACAGGGGTTCAGCCCCAGCATTTT.

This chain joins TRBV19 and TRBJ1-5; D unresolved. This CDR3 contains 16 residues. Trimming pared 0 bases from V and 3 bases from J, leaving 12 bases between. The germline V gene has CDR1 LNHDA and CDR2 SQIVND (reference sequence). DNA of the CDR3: TGTGCCAGTAGTATAGATGTCGGCAGGTTCAATCAGCCCCAGCATTTT. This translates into CASSIDVGRFNQPQHF.